This TCR beta chain was retrieved from a study of graft-versus-host responses after intestinal transplantation. Across the whole study: Multivisceral, liver-intestinal, or isolated intestinal grafts were transplanted into recipients. All recipients were given anti-thymocyte globulin induction, and tacrolimus and steroids were then administered for about three years.

Notes on this clone: Its antigen is as yet unknown.

Sequencing used immunoSEQ multiplex PCR; TCRdb keeps in-frame clones, though not all of them. In the table there are about 89,000 clones, 91% of which are singletons. Findings and limits, study-wide: Allografts from individuals with graft-donor T cell macrochimerism displayed high graft-versus-host to host-versus-graft clonal ratios.

This CDR3 has 13 amino acids. CDR1 is SEHNR, CDR2 FQNEAQ, per germline (reference sequence). Between the trimmed V and J ends, which lost 5 bases and 8 bases, there was a span of 15 bases. The TCR originated in a human donor who received an intestinal transplant. The rearrangement uses TRBV7-9 and TRBJ1-1, with D perhaps TRBD1 (6 bases). The source was unstimulated CD4+ T cells sorted from spleen or lymph node cells, collected before intestinal transplant. CDR3 in amino acids: CASSNAGTTEAFF. CDR3 nucleotides: TGTGCCAGCAGCAACGCCGGGACAACGGAAGCTTTCTTT. Full variable domain (rest looked up from reference TRBV7-9 and TRBJ1-1): DTGVSQNPRHKITKRGQNVTFRCDPISEHNRLYWYRQTLGQGPEFLTYFQNEAQLEKSRLLSDRFSAERPKGSFSTLEIQRTEQGDSAMYLCASSNAGTTEAFFGQGTRLTVV.